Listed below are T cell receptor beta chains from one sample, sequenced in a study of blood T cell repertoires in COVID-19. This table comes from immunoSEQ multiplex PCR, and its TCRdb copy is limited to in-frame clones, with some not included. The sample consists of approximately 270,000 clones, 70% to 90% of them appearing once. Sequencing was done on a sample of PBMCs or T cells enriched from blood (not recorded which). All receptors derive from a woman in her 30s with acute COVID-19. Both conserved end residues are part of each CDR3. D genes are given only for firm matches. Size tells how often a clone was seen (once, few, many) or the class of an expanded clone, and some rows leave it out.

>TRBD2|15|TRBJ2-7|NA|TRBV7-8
CASSSSGGSSYEQYF
TGTGCCAGCAGCTCTAGCGGGGGGAGCTCCTACGAGCAGTACTTC
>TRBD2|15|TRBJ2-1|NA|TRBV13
CASSLSGSSYNEQFF
TGTGCCAGCAGCTTAAGCGGGAGCTCCTACAATGAGCAGTTCTTC
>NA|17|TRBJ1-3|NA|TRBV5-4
CASSLATRDFSGNTIYF
TGTGCCAGCAGCTTGGCCACACGGGACTTCTCTGGAAACACCATATATTTT
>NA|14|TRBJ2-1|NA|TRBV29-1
CSVLRGDPGNEQFF
TGCAGCGTGCTTCGGGGAGACCCCGGCAATGAGCAGTTCTTC
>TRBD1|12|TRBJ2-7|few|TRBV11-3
CASSGDRGEQYF
TGTGCCAGCAGCGGAGACAGGGGGGAGCAGTACTTC
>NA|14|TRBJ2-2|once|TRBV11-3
CASSPQYSTGELFF
TGTGCCAGCAGCCCTCAGTATTCCACCGGGGAGCTGTTTTTT
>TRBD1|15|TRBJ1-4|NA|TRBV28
CASREPGTGAEKLFF
TGTGCCAGCAGAGAGCCCGGGACAGGGGCTGAAAAACTGTTTTTT
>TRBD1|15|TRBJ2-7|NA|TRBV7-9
CASSSKDRVNYEQYF
TGTGCCAGCAGCTCCAAAGACAGGGTCAACTACGAGCAGTACTTC
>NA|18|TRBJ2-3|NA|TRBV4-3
CASSQDLVAGSVTDTQYF
TGCGCCAGCAGCCAAGATTTAGTGGCGGGATCGGTCACAGATACGCAGTATTTT
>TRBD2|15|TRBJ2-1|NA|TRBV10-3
CAISESKTSGDEQFF
TGTGCCATCAGTGAGTCTAAGACTAGCGGAGATGAGCAGTTCTTC
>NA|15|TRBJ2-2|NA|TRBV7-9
CASSLAPGGPGELFF
TGTGCCAGCAGCTTAGCGCCCGGGGGGCCCGGGGAGCTGTTTTTT
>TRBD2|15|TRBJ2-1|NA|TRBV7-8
CASSVQRETYNEQFF
TGTGCCAGCAGCGTACAGCGGGAAACCTACAATGAGCAGTTCTTC
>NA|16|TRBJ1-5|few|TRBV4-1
CASSRTYTGGNQPQHF
TGCGCCAGCAGCCGGACTTACACGGGGGGCAATCAGCCCCAGCATTTT
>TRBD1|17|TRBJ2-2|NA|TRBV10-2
CASSEPGQWAGAGELFF
TGCGCCAGCAGTGAACCGGGACAGTGGGCTGGGGCCGGGGAGCTGTTTTTT
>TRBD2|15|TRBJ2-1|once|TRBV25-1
CASTPTSGSHNEQFF
TGTGCCAGCACGCCGACTAGCGGGAGCCACAATGAGCAGTTCTTC
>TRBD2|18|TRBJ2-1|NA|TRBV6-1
CASSAPGLAGGFYNEQFF
TGTGCCAGCAGTGCCCCGGGACTAGCGGGAGGTTTCTACAATGAGCAGTTCTTC
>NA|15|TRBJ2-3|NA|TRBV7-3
CASSLGRQNTDTQYF
TGTGCCAGCAGCTTAGGGAGACAAAACACAGATACGCAGTATTTT
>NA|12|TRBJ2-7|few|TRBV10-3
CAIGADGYEQYF
TGTGCCATCGGGGCTGACGGCTACGAGCAGTACTTC
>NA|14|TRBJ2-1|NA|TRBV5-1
CASSSQGELNEQFF
TGCGCCAGCAGCTCACAGGGAGAACTCAATGAGCAGTTCTTC
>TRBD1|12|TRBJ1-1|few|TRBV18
CASSPTGDEAFF
TGTGCCAGCTCACCAACAGGGGATGAAGCTTTCTTT
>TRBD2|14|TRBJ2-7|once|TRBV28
CASINYNGRGEQYF
TGTGCCAGCATTAACTACAACGGGAGGGGCGAGCAGTACTTC
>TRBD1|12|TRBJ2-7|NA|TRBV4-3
CASSSQGEEQYF
TGCGCCAGCAGCTCACAGGGGGAAGAGCAGTACTTC
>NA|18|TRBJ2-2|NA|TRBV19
CASSRSPSQGGNTGELFF
TGTGCCAGTAGTCGGTCGCCCTCCCAGGGAGGGAACACCGGGGAGCTGTTTTTT
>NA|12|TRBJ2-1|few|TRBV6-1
CASTERYNEQFF
TGTGCCAGCACTGAACGGTACAATGAGCAGTTCTTC
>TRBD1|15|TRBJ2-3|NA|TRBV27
CASSWGTGGTDTQYF
TGTGCCAGCAGTTGGGGGACAGGAGGCACAGATACGCAGTATTTT
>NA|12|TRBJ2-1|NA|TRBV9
CASSTGFDEQFF
TGTGCCAGCAGTACGGGGTTCGATGAGCAGTTCTTC
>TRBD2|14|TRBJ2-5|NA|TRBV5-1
CASSLGGSSETQYF
TGCGCCAGCAGCTTGGGCGGGAGTTCAGAGACCCAGTACTTC
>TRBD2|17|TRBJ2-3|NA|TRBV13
CASSENGLAGSTDTQYF
TGTGCCAGCAGCGAAAATGGACTAGCGGGAAGTACAGATACGCAGTATTTT
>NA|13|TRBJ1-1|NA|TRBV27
CASSPRVSAEAFF
TGTGCCAGCAGTCCCCGAGTGTCCGCTGAAGCTTTCTTT
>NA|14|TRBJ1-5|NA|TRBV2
CASAGLDSNQPQHF
TGTGCCAGCGCGGGTCTCGATAGCAATCAGCCCCAGCATTTT
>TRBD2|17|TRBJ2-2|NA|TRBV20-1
CSASPPSGRSGTGELFF
TGCAGTGCTAGTCCCCCTAGCGGGAGGTCGGGCACCGGGGAGCTGTTTTTT
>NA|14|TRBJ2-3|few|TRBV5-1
CASSLERSTDTQYF
TGCGCCAGCAGCTTGGAACGGAGCACAGATACGCAGTATTTT
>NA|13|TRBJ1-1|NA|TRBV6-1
CASSESLDTEAFF
TGTGCCAGCAGTGAAAGCCTGGACACTGAAGCTTTCTTT
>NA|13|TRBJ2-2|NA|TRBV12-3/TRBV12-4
CASSRGIFGELFF
TGTGCCAGCAGCCGAGGGATTTTCGGGGAGCTGTTTTTT
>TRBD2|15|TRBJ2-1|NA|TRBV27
CATDVAGASYNEQFF
TGTGCCACAGACGTAGCGGGAGCTTCTTACAATGAGCAGTTCTTC
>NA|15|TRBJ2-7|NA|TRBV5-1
CASSLLIAVGGEQYF
TGCGCCAGCAGCTTGTTAATAGCGGTGGGGGGCGAGCAGTACTTC